Each of the 15 T cell receptor beta chains below was sequenced from the same sample in a study of human T cells and chemical hapten exposure. TCRdb re-derived calls from the RACE reads in MiXCR, one entry per CDR3 protein. The data hold more than 150,000 distinct CDR3 sequences, with under 30% observed a single time. The time point is: patch test 3, about 24 weeks after DPC sensitization. Treatment specified: therapeutic diphenylcyclopropenone sensitization with weekly scalp DPC. The source material was whole blood, sampled in connection with sensitization to the hapten diphenylcyclopropenone (DPC). These receptors were taken from a woman aged 40 to 50 with alopecia areata. Some clones in this sample may be carry-over from other donors' samples.

The chain carries TRBV5-1 and TRBJ2-2; D is possibly TRBD1 (6 bases). This CDR3 spans 16 amino acids. The germline V and J ends were trimmed by 4 bases and 6 bases, with 19 bases remaining between them. CDR1 is SGHRS, CDR2 YFSETQ, per germline. The CDR3 bases are TGCGCCAGCAGCCCGGACAGCTCTAGGTCCGCCGGGGAGCTGTTTTTT. Residues: CASSPDSSRSAGELFF.

This clonotype was detected ten times or more. The chain employs TRBV28 and TRBJ1-1, with D possibly TRBD1 on 5 matching bases. CDR3 length equals 12 residues. V was shortened by 3 bases and J by 4 bases, with 6 bases between the two germline ends. Germline CDR1 is MDHEN and CDR2 is SYDVKM. The CDR3 here is CASSLQGTEAFF. In nucleotides, the CDR3 is TGTGCCAGCAGTTTGCAGGGCACTGAAGCTTTCTTT.

This clonotype was seen only a few times. The chain joins TRBV6-2 or TRBV6-3 to TRBJ2-7; 11 bases agree with TRBD2. Losses at the gene ends were 9 bases for V and 2 bases for J; bases not matched to a gene: 3. The CDR3 has 13 residues. Per the germline V gene, CDR1 is MNHEY and CDR2 is SVGEGT. Written as DNA, the CDR3 is TGTGCCAGTAGCGGGAGGGGTCCCTACGAGCAGTACTTC. This encodes CASSGRGPYEQYF.

The chain is built from TRBV5-1 and TRBJ2-1, with D perhaps TRBD1 (6 bases). This CDR3 is 12 amino acids long. V shed 2 bases and J shed 9 bases, with 9 bases lying between them. Germline V lookup: CDR1 SGHRS, CDR2 YFSETQ. The DNA for the CDR3 is TGCGCCAGCAGCTTAGGGGGAGTTGAGCAGTTCTTC. Translation gives CASSLGGVEQFF. Based on the CDR3 plus reference TRBV5-1 and TRBJ2-1, the full variable domain is KAGVTQTPRYLIKTRGQQVTLSCSPISGHRSVSWYQQTPGQGLQFLFEYFSETQRNKGNFPGRFSGRQFSNSRSEMNVSTLELGDSALYLCASSLGGVEQFFGPGTRLTVL.

The CDR3 sequence: CSERGAGYEQYF. In DNA, the CDR3 is TGCAGTGAGAGAGGGGCAGGCTACGAGCAGTACTTC. The chain combines TRBV20-1 with TRBJ2-7; D tentatively fits TRBD1 or TRBD2 (5 bases each). The germline V gene has CDR1 DFQATT and CDR2 SNEGSKA (reference sequence). The CDR3 is made up of 12 amino acids. Trimming shortened V by 7 bases and J by 3 bases, and 13 bases separated the two germline ends.

This clonotype was observed a handful of times. V is TRBV28 and J is TRBJ2-1; 7 nucleotides match TRBD2. Germline V lookup: CDR1 MDHEN, CDR2 SYDVKM. Trimming removed 7 bases from V and 3 bases from J; junction bases left unmatched: 9. The CDR3 extends over 15 amino acids. The CDR3 protein is CASNPASGNYNEQFF. For the CDR3, the DNA is TGTGCCAGCAACCCCGCAAGCGGGAACTACAATGAGCAGTTCTTC. The full variable domain, completed using reference TRBV28 and TRBJ2-1, is DVKVTQSSRYLVKRTGEKVFLECVQDMDHENMFWYRQDPGLGLRLIYFSYDVKMKEKGDIPEGYSVSREKKERFSLILESASTNQTSMYLCASNPASGNYNEQFFGPGTRLTVL.

CDR3 coding DNA: TGCAGCACCTCGGAGGGCTCGGAGACCCAGTACTTC. Its translation is CSTSEGSETQYF. V is TRBV29-1 and J is TRBJ2-5, with D maybe TRBD2 (6 bases). This CDR3 has 12 amino acids. V was shortened by 8 bases and J by 5 bases, with 15 bases between the two germline ends. Looked up from germline, CDR1 is SQVTM and CDR2 is ANQGSEA. Full variable domain (outside the CDR3, taken from reference TRBV29-1 and TRBJ2-5): SAVISQKPSRDICQRGTSLTIQCQVDSQVTMMFWYRQQPGQSLTLIATANQGSEATYESGFVIDKFPISRPNLTFSTLTVSNMSPEDSSIYLCSTSEGSETQYFGPGTRLLVL.

The chain combines TRBV15 with TRBJ2-7, with TRBD1 matching 10 bases. In germline, CDR1 is LNHNV, CDR2 YYDKDF (reference sequence). This CDR3 region has 17 residues. The ends lost 0 bases at V and 3 bases at J; junction bases unmatched: 8. The CDR3 DNA follows: TGTGCCACCAGCAGAGAGGCTCTAGGGGACAGGGGCTACGAGCAGTACTTC. It yields the protein CATSREALGDRGYEQYF.

The chain's CDR3 is CASSAASGSVTDTQYF. The DNA of the CDR3 is TGTGCCAGCAGTGCCGCTAGCGGGAGTGTGACAGATACGCAGTATTTT. This chain joins TRBV6-1 and TRBJ2-3, with 10 positions matching TRBD2. The CDR3 contains 16 residues. Trimming cost V 4 bases and J 3 bases; bases outside gene matches: 7. Germline loops: CDR1 MNHNS, CDR2 SASEGT.

This clonotype was counted only a few times. The chain has TRBV7-2 and TRBJ2-7; D is perhaps TRBD2 (6 bases). CDR1 is SGHTA, CDR2 FQGNSA, per germline. Trimming cost V 5 bases and J 2 bases, with 13 bases left between them. The CDR3 extends over 14 amino acids. For the CDR3, the DNA is TGTGCCAGCAGCAGAGGGGACTTTGCCTACGAGCAGTACTTC. Its translation is CASSRGDFAYEQYF. Based on the CDR3 plus reference TRBV7-2 and TRBJ2-7, the full variable domain is GAGVSQSPSNKVTEKGKDVELRCDPISGHTALYWYRQSLGQGLEFLIYFQGNSAPDKSGLPSDRFSAERTGGSVSTLTIQRTQQEDSAVYLCASSRGDFAYEQYFGPGTRLTVT.

The sample holds a few counts of this clonotype. V is TRBV4-3 and J is TRBJ1-2; D unresolved. The CDR3 consists of 15 residues. Germline V gene data show CDR1 as LGHNA and CDR2 as YSLEER. The V gene lost 0 bases and the J gene lost 4 bases, with 12 bases spanning the gap. CDR3 loop: CASSQDPQNAYGYTF. The CDR3 bases are TGCGCCAGCAGCCAAGATCCACAGAACGCCTATGGCTACACCTTC.

This clonotype has a handful of counts. The gene calls are TRBV5-1 and TRBJ2-5; D is uncertain. There are 13 residues in the CDR3. Germline values: CDR1 SGHRS, CDR2 YFSETQ. The ends were cut back, 4 bases at V and 2 bases at J, with 9 bases in the middle. The CDR3 DNA follows: TGCGCCAGCAGCCTGGAGCCTCAAGAGACCCAGTACTTC. The encoded protein is CASSLEPQETQYF.

This clonotype was seen a handful of times. The V gene is TRBV7-9, the J gene TRBJ1-1; 8 positions agree with TRBD1. Germline V gene data show CDR1 as SEHNR and CDR2 as FQNEAQ (reference sequence). The CDR3 has 14 residues. With 5 bases clipped from V and 11 bases from J, the junction kept 13 bases outside the gene matches. The CDR3 region has the DNA TGTGCCAGCAGCCGAGGGACAGGCCCATGGGAGGCTTTCTTT. Encoded protein: CASSRGTGPWEAFF.

This clonotype was seen many times. The chain carries TRBV29-1 and TRBJ2-1, with D possibly TRBD2 on 6 matching bases. Trimming stripped 8 bases from V and 5 bases from J, with 16 bases between. The CDR3 has 13 residues. Germline V gene lookup returns CDR1 SQVTM and CDR2 ANQGSEA. CDR3 residues: CSHPRDSDNEQFF. CDR3 coding DNA: TGCAGCCACCCACGGGACTCTGACAATGAGCAGTTCTTC.

V is TRBV7-9 and J is TRBJ2-5; a possible D gene is TRBD2 (6 bases). Germline V gene data show CDR1 as SEHNR and CDR2 as FQNEAQ (reference sequence). The CDR3 length is 12 residues. V dropped 5 bases and J dropped 5 bases, with 9 bases sitting between them. CDR3 bases: TGTGCCAGCAGCGTAACTAGCGAGACCCAGTACTTC. It specifies CASSVTSETQYF.